A single sample is the source of the 25 T cell receptor beta chains below, sequenced in a study of cytomegalovirus exposure and HLA in healthy donors. Profiled with immunoSEQ multiplex PCR; TCRdb holds only in-frame clones, not every one. The data contain about 130,000 clones, just under 90% of them seen just once; the ten biggest clones take up 3% to 4%. The specimen was PBMCs. The receptor source for this set is a man in his thirties or forties in good health and CMV-seronegative.

The CDR3 reads CASSRTGQLDSAMINTEAFF. Here the CDR3 DNA reads TGTGCCAGCTCACGGACAGGGCAATTAGATTCGGCGATGATTAACACTGAAGCTTTCTTT. The J gene is TRBJ1-1, the V gene TRBV18, with TRBD1 matching over 8 bases. The CDR3 has 20 residues. V was pared by 4 bases and J by 2 bases, with 21 bases of the junction left unmatched. CDR1 and CDR2 from the germline V gene are KGHSH and LQKENI.

The V gene is TRBV11-2, the J gene TRBJ1-2; 7 nucleotides agree with TRBD1. J gave up 2 bases and V 4 bases, and 10 bases lay outside the gene matches. The CDR3 has 16 amino acids. Germline V gene data show CDR1 as SGHAT and CDR2 as FQNNGV. CDR3 amino acids: CASSSISGDSNYGYTF. CDR3 nucleotide sequence: TGTGCCAGCAGCTCCATATCGGGGGACAGCAACTATGGCTACACCTTC.

The V and J genes are TRBV4-3 and TRBJ1-2, with 7 bases fitting TRBD1. The CDR3 spans 16 residues. Unmatched junction bases numbered 11, after V lost 1 base and J lost 6 bases. Germline V lookup: CDR1 LGHNA, CDR2 YSLEER. As DNA, the CDR3 is TGCGCCAGCAGCCAAGGGACAGGCATCCCGCGAAATGGCTACACCTTC. Its translation: CASSQGTGIPRNGYTF.

The rearrangement uses TRBV28 and TRBJ1-4; D gene ambiguous. This CDR3 has 15 residues. Germline CDR1 and CDR2: MDHEN and SYDVKM. Trimming left V 2 bases short and J 0 bases short, with 7 bases between. CDR3 nucleotides: TGTGCCAGCAGTTTAGTTATTGCAACTAATGAAAAACTGTTTTTT. Amino acids: CASSLVIATNEKLFF.

V and J are TRBV7-9 and TRBJ1-4; the D gene is possibly TRBD1 (6 bases). Germline V CDR1 and CDR2: SEHNR, FQNEAQ (reference sequence). V lost 5 bases and J 5 bases, leaving 12 bases between the germline ends. This CDR3 spans 14 amino acids. Here the CDR3 DNA reads TGTGCCAGCAGCCTGGACAGTTTAAATGAAAAACTGTTTTTT. Its translation: CASSLDSLNEKLFF.

The V call is TRBV18, the J call TRBJ1-1, with D tentatively TRBD1 (6 bases). This CDR3 contains 15 residues. V gave up 3 bases and J gave up 2 bases, with 13 bases separating them. The germline V gene has CDR1 KGHSH and CDR2 LQKENI. CDR3 residues: CASSPPAGENTEAFF. CDR3 DNA: TGTGCCAGCTCACCTCCAGCAGGGGAAAACACTGAAGCTTTCTTT. The variable domain in full, with the rest retrieved from reference TRBV18 and TRBJ1-1, is NAGVMQNPRHLVRRRGQEARLRCSPMKGHSHVYWYRQLPEEGLKFMVYLQKENIIDESGMPKERFSAEFPKEGPSILRIQQVVRGDSAAYFCASSPPAGENTEAFFGQGTRLTVV.

The count of this clone is one. The chain links TRBV5-1 to TRBJ1-1; weak D call: TRBD1 (6 bases). This CDR3 is built from 13 residues. Germline CDR1 SGHRS, CDR2 YFSETQ. Trimming removed 5 bases from V and 0 bases from J, with 8 bases in between. The CDR3 protein is CASRQGVNTEAFF. The CDR3 DNA sequence: TGCGCCAGCAGACAGGGAGTGAACACTGAAGCTTTCTTT.

The chain is built from TRBV6-1 and TRBJ1-2, with D possibly TRBD1 on 6 matching bases. The CDR3 loop spans 15 amino acids. Germline lookup yields CDR1 MNHNS and CDR2 SASEGT. Trimming cost V 0 bases and J 2 bases, with 10 bases left between them. This chain's CDR3 is CASSEAGQGNYGYTF. The DNA for the CDR3 is TGTGCCAGCAGTGAAGCGGGGCAGGGGAACTATGGCTACACCTTC.

The chain couples TRBV28 to TRBJ1-1; D is ambiguous. The V end lost 2 bases, the J end lost 8 bases, and 9 bases lay between the germline ends. The germline V gene has CDR1 MDHEN and CDR2 SYDVKM. This CDR3 spans 12 amino acids. DNA of the CDR3: TGTGCCAGCAGTTTAGACGGAGAGGAAGCTTTCTTT. Protein product: CASSLDGEEAFF.

The chain recombines TRBV5-1 with TRBJ1-3; D might be TRBD1 (5 bases). The CDR3 covers 13 residues. Looked up from germline, CDR1 is SGHRS and CDR2 is YFSETQ. The ends were cut back, 4 bases at V and 4 bases at J, with 9 bases in the middle. As DNA, the CDR3 is TGCGCCAGCAGCGCAGGGATAGGAAACACCATATATTTT. This sequence encodes CASSAGIGNTIYF.

V usage is TRBV23-1 and J usage is TRBJ2-1, with D perhaps TRBD2 (5 bases). TRBV23-1 is designated an ORF whose function remains uncertain. Trimming left V 9 bases short and J 5 bases short, with 11 bases between. The length of the CDR3 is 12 residues. For the CDR3, the DNA is TGCGCCAGGGACCGGGGTAACAATGAGCAGTTCTTC. Translating gives CARDRGNNEQFF.

This clone was detected only once. The chain uses TRBV4-3 and TRBJ2-7, with 8 positions matching TRBD1. With 4 bases clipped from V and 0 bases from J, the junction kept 14 bases outside the gene matches. The germline gives CDR1 LGHNA, CDR2 YSLEER. This CDR3 region has 18 residues. CDR3 DNA: TGCGCCAGCAGCCGCGGCCCTCGGACAGGGACCATCTCCTACGAGCAGTACTTC. Translation: CASSRGPRTGTISYEQYF.

This chain uses TRBV6-5 with TRBJ2-5, with D tentatively TRBD1 (5 bases). Germline CDR1 MNHEY, CDR2 SVGAGI. CDR3 size: 13 residues. Trimming cost V 5 bases and J 5 bases, with 12 bases left between them. The CDR3 sequence is CASSIRVRETQYF. The CDR3, as DNA: TGTGCCAGCAGTATCAGGGTTCGGGAGACCCAGTACTTC.

The V gene is TRBV29-1, the J gene TRBJ2-2; 12 bases match TRBD2. This CDR3 comprises 17 residues. Germline CDR1 is SQVTM and CDR2 is ANQGSEA. The V gene end was trimmed by 3 bases and the J gene end by 6 bases; junction bases not matched to a gene: 11. The CDR3, as DNA: TGCAGCGTTGAGCCTAGCGGGGGGGATGCTTGGGCCGGGGAGCTGTTTTTT. Its translation is CSVEPSGGDAWAGELFF.

J is TRBJ2-1 and V is TRBV6-4; perhaps TRBD2 as D (5 bases). The CDR3 is made up of 15 amino acids. The V end lost 6 bases, the J end lost 6 bases, and 18 bases lay between the germline ends. Germline V gene lookup returns CDR1 MRHNA and CDR2 SNTAGT. CDR3: CASRPSATGGNEQFF. The CDR3 coding sequence is TGTGCCAGCAGGCCCTCCGCCACTGGAGGCAATGAGCAGTTCTTC.

The V gene is TRBV9, the J gene TRBJ1-3; D is uncertain. Trimming stripped 0 bases from V and 4 bases from J, with 14 bases between. This CDR3 is 16 amino acids long. Germline V gene data show CDR1 as SGDLS and CDR2 as YYNGEE. Written as DNA, the CDR3 is TGTGCCAGCAGCGTAGATCCCTACACACAGGGAAACACCATATATTTT. Amino acids: CASSVDPYTQGNTIYF.

Concerning this clone itself: Distinct nucleotide sequences in the sample also encode this CDR3. This rearrangement joins TRBV7-2 to TRBJ1-4; weak D call: TRBD1 (5 bases). This CDR3 region has 14 residues. Trimming removed 1 base from V and 8 bases from J, with 11 bases in between. CDR1 and CDR2 (germline): SGHTA, FQGNSA. Written as DNA, the CDR3 is TGTGCCAGCAGCTTAGGTGGACAAGCCGAAAAACTGTTTTTT. Translation: CASSLGGQAEKLFF.

The chain employs TRBV18 and TRBJ2-2; 7 nucleotides agree with TRBD2. Trimming cost V 2 bases and J 5 bases; bases outside gene matches: 8. Germline CDR1 KGHSH, CDR2 LQKENI. This CDR3 is built from 16 residues. In DNA, the CDR3 is TGTGCCAGCTCACCAGACTTAGCGGGCGCTACCGGGGAGCTGTTTTTT. Translating it yields CASSPDLAGATGELFF.

The chain recombines TRBV19 with TRBJ1-4, with D possibly being TRBD1 (6 bases). The V end lost 7 bases, the J end lost 1 base, and 13 bases lay between the germline ends. This CDR3 is built from 15 residues. Germline loops: CDR1 LNHDA, CDR2 SQIVND (reference sequence). CDR3 amino acids: CASIGKGVTNEKLFF. In DNA form, the CDR3 reads TGTGCCAGTATCGGAAAGGGGGTAACTAATGAAAAACTGTTTTTT.

The V gene is TRBV27, the J gene TRBJ2-5; 11 bases fit TRBD2. V shed 4 bases and J 4 bases; nucleotides not matched to a gene: 14. CDR1 is MNHEY and CDR2 is SMNVEV in the germline V gene (reference sequence). This CDR3 comprises 18 residues. This CDR3 is CASSSLAGGFPRGETQYF. CDR3 in DNA: TGTGCCAGCAGTTCCCTAGCGGGGGGCTTCCCTCGGGGAGAGACCCAGTACTTC.

The chain links TRBV4-3 to TRBJ2-1; 9 bases fit TRBD2. With 2 bases clipped from V and 0 bases from J, the junction kept 8 bases outside the gene matches. In germline, CDR1 is LGHNA, CDR2 YSLEER. There are 18 residues in the CDR3. The CDR3 is CASSQTTSGWSSYNEQFF. The CDR3, as DNA: TGCGCCAGCAGCCAAACCACTAGCGGGTGGAGCTCCTACAATGAGCAGTTCTTC.

J is TRBJ2-2 and V is TRBV6-5, with D perhaps matching TRBD2 (6 bases). The CDR3 contains 14 residues. Trimming cost V 2 bases and J 6 bases, with 10 bases left between them. Germline lookup yields CDR1 MNHEY and CDR2 SVGAGI. CDR3 residues: CASSYGGDPGELFF. DNA of the CDR3: TGTGCCAGCAGTTACGGCGGGGACCCCGGGGAGCTGTTTTTT.

V and J are TRBV4-1 and TRBJ1-1, with no clear D. Between the trimmed V and J ends, which lost 0 bases and 1 base, there was a span of 9 bases. Looked up from germline, CDR1 is MGHRA and CDR2 is YSYEKL. The CDR3 runs 15 residues. CDR3 sequence: CASSQESGRNTEAFF. DNA for the CDR3: TGCGCCAGCAGCCAAGAATCGGGGAGGAACACTGAAGCTTTCTTT.

The rearrangement uses TRBV27 and TRBJ1-2; 7 bases align to TRBD1. Trimming at V came to 6 bases and at J to 2 bases, leaving 3 bases not matched to a gene. CDR3 size: 13 residues. In germline, CDR1 is MNHEY, CDR2 SMNVEV (reference sequence). CDR3 DNA sequence: TGTGCCAGCAGGATGACAGGGAACTATGGCTACACCTTC. This codes for CASRMTGNYGYTF.

The J gene is TRBJ2-6, the V gene TRBV6-5; no firm D call. V was shortened by 5 bases and J by 3 bases, with 8 bases between the two germline ends. This CDR3 is built from 14 residues. Germline V gives CDR1 MNHEY, CDR2 SVGAGI. The DNA of the CDR3 is TGTGCCAGCAGTCCCCTCGTTGGGGCCAACGTCCTGACTTTC. Protein sequence: CASSPLVGANVLTF.